Below, 9 T cell receptor beta chains from the same sample are listed, as sequenced in a study of cytomegalovirus exposure and HLA in healthy donors. TCRdb's table, derived via immunoSEQ multiplex PCR, lists solely in-frame clones and lacks some. The top ten clones hold nearly 6.5% of a sample with more than 100,000 clones, 85% to 90% of them seen once. Sequenced input: PBMCs. The receptors shown here come from a woman aged 18-29 years in good health and CMV-seropositive.

The chain has TRBV4-2 and TRBJ1-1, with D possibly TRBD1 on 5 matching bases. The CDR3 has 15 amino acids. V was trimmed by 1 base and J by 0 bases, leaving 9 bases between them. Looked up from germline, CDR1 is LGHNA and CDR2 is YNFKEQ. For the CDR3, the DNA is TGTGCCAGCAGCCAAGGGGGGGGTATGAACACTGAAGCTTTCTTT. Amino acids: CASSQGGGMNTEAFF.

This chain joins TRBV28 and TRBJ2-1, with D uncertain. The germline V and J ends were trimmed by 6 bases and 5 bases, with 5 bases remaining between them. CDR1 is MDHEN, CDR2 SYDVKM, per germline. The CDR3 has 11 amino acids. The DNA for the CDR3 is TGTGCCAGCAGGGGCAACAATGAGCAGTTCTTC. Translating it yields CASRGNNEQFF. Looking up the rest from reference TRBV28 and TRBJ2-1 gives the full variable domain: DVKVTQSSRYLVKRTGEKVFLECVQDMDHENMFWYRQDPGLGLRLIYFSYDVKMKEKGDIPEGYSVSREKKERFSLILESASTNQTSMYLCASRGNNEQFFGPGTRLTVL.

The chain links TRBV6-5 to TRBJ1-3, with TRBD1 as a possible D gene (5 bases). The V end was cut by 4 bases, the J end by 0 bases, with 13 bases between. The germline V gene encodes CDR1 MNHEY and CDR2 SVGAGI. This CDR3 comprises 16 residues. CDR3 protein: CASSFSGGGSGNTIYF. The CDR3 DNA reads TGTGCCAGCAGTTTCTCCGGGGGGGGCTCTGGAAACACCATATATTTT.

DNA for the CDR3: TGTGCCAGCGGAAATAGCGGGAGGGCCTACGAGCAGTACTTC. This translates into CASGNSGRAYEQYF. V gene TRBV28 combines with J gene TRBJ2-7; 11 bases align to TRBD2. Germline V gene data show CDR1 as MDHEN and CDR2 as SYDVKM. The length of the CDR3 is 14 residues. Germline trimming cut 8 bases from V and 2 bases from J; bases unmatched to any gene: 5.

The chain couples TRBV6-1 to TRBJ1-2; TRBD1 might be the D (6 bases). With 6 bases removed from V and 0 bases from J, the gap between germline ends came to 14 bases. The CDR3 is made up of 15 amino acids. Per germline, CDR1 MNHNS and CDR2 SASEGT. DNA for the CDR3: TGTGCCAGCAGCGCGGACAGATTACCTAACTATGGCTACACCTTC. Translating it yields CASSADRLPNYGYTF.

The V gene is TRBV7-6, the J gene TRBJ1-4, with D possibly being TRBD1 (5 bases). Germline V gives CDR1 SGHVS, CDR2 FNYEAQ. The CDR3 runs to 14 residues. With 1 base removed from V and 7 bases from J, the gap between germline ends came to 10 bases. The CDR3 region has the DNA TGTGCCAGCAGCTTAGGCGGGGGTGGTGAAAAACTGTTTTTT. Encoded protein: CASSLGGGGEKLFF. Full variable domain (outside the CDR3, taken from reference TRBV7-6 and TRBJ1-4): GAGVSQSPRYKVTKRGQDVALRCDPISGHVSLYWYRQALGQGPEFLTYFNYEAQQDKSGLPNDRFSAERPEGSISTLTIQRTEQRDSAMYRCASSLGGGGEKLFFGSGTQLSVL.

The gene calls are TRBV7-2 and TRBJ1-1, with D possibly matching TRBD1 (6 bases). The CDR3 loop spans 11 amino acids. Looked up from germline, CDR1 is SGHTA and CDR2 is FQGNSA. The V end lost 6 bases, the J end lost 6 bases, and 8 bases lay between the germline ends. The CDR3: CASSKGAEAFF. The DNA of the CDR3 is TGTGCCAGCAGTAAGGGGGCTGAAGCTTTCTTT.

V gene TRBV30 combines with J gene TRBJ1-2; 8 positions agree with TRBD1. CDR3 size: 12 residues. Looked up from germline, CDR1 is GTSNPN and CDR2 is SVGIG (reference sequence). V was pared by 3 bases and J by 8 bases, with 5 bases of the junction left unmatched. CDR3 coding DNA: TGTGCCTGGAGGACAGGGGCCGCAGGCTACACCTTC. It encodes CAWRTGAAGYTF. Supplemented by reference TRBV30 and TRBJ1-2, the full variable domain reads SQTIHQWPATLVQPVGSPLSLECTVEGTSNPNLYWYRQAAGRGLQLLFYSVGIGQISSEVPQNLSASRPQDRQFILSSKKLLLSDSGFYLCAWRTGAAGYTFGSGTRLTVV.

CDR3 in amino acids: CASSLERGRGYTF. In DNA form, the CDR3 reads TGTGCCAGCAGCTTAGAAAGGGGTCGGGGCTACACCTTC. The chain employs TRBV7-6 and TRBJ1-2; TRBD1 might be the D (5 bases). This CDR3 comprises 13 residues. V lost 1 base and J 8 bases, leaving 11 bases between the germline ends. Germline lookup yields CDR1 SGHVS and CDR2 FNYEAQ. Full variable domain (remainder filled in from reference TRBV7-6 and TRBJ1-2): GAGVSQSPRYKVTKRGQDVALRCDPISGHVSLYWYRQALGQGPEFLTYFNYEAQQDKSGLPNDRFSAERPEGSISTLTIQRTEQRDSAMYRCASSLERGRGYTFGSGTRLTVV.